The 26 T cell receptor beta chains listed next were all sequenced from one sample in a study of neurological immune-mediated disorders. Via MiXCR, TCRdb re-called the 5' RACE reads, giving one row per CDR3 protein. The data hold around 33,000 distinct CDR3 sequences, with under 30% observed a single time. Sequenced: CD4+ T cells from blood. The receptor source for this set is a man aged 45-65 years with HTLV-1-associated myelopathy (HAM/TSP).

This clonotype has ten or more counts. The rearrangement uses TRBV20-1 and TRBJ1-2; D is perhaps TRBD1 (5 bases). Trimming pared 8 bases from V and 2 bases from J, leaving 15 bases between. CDR3 length equals 13 residues. From germline, CDR1 is DFQATT and CDR2 SNEGSKA (reference sequence). CDR3 amino acids: CSPRAGSNYGYTF. The CDR3 DNA reads as TGCAGTCCGCGAGCAGGGTCCAACTATGGCTACACCTTC.

This clonotype was detected only a few times. The gene calls are TRBV7-8 and TRBJ2-5; D is unresolved. The CDR3 loop spans 14 amino acids. V gave up 7 bases and J gave up 4 bases, with 16 bases separating them. Germline CDR1 is SGHVS and CDR2 is FQNEAQ. The CDR3 is CASTTLLGGETQYF. CDR3 DNA sequence: TGTGCCAGCACGACCCTCCTAGGTGGAGAGACCCAGTACTTC.

This clonotype was seen at least ten times. This sequence joins TRBV7-2 and TRBJ2-7; D is unresolved. Trimming left V 5 bases short and J 1 base short, with 6 bases between. Germline V gene sequence: CDR1 SGHTA, CDR2 FQGNSA. The CDR3 is 12 amino acids. CDR3 bases: TGTGCCAGCAGCCTGGAGTCCTACGAGCAGTACTTC. It encodes CASSLESYEQYF.

At least ten counts were recorded for this clonotype. The chain joins TRBV10-3 to TRBJ1-3; no clear D gene. From germline, CDR1 is ENHRY and CDR2 SYGVKD. CDR3 length: 14 residues. V was shortened by 7 bases and J by 2 bases, with 12 bases between the two germline ends. CDR3 coding DNA: TGTGCCATCACTCCCCGGACTACTGGAAACACCATATATTTT. Protein sequence: CAITPRTTGNTIYF.

The sample holds a few counts of this clonotype. The V gene is TRBV9, the J gene TRBJ2-5; no reliable D call. Trimming removed 0 bases from V and 1 base from J, with 7 bases in between. The CDR3 has 14 amino acids. CDR1 and CDR2 from the germline V gene are SGDLS and YYNGEE. The CDR3 loop is CASSVGTVQETQYF. The CDR3 DNA reads TGTGCCAGCAGCGTAGGAACAGTCCAAGAGACCCAGTACTTC.

This rearrangement joins TRBV7-8 to TRBJ2-7; the match to TRBD2 covers 14 bases. V dropped 6 bases and J dropped 2; count of bases not matched to a gene: 9. CDR3 length: 17 amino acids. Per germline, CDR1 SGHVS and CDR2 FQNEAQ. The CDR3 region is CASRGLAGGATTYEQYF. CDR3 bases: TGTGCCAGCAGAGGACTAGCGGGGGGCGCTACAACCTACGAGCAGTACTTC.

In its sample, this clonotype was seen many times. CDR3 residues: CASSKIWGPVYEQYF. CDR3 sequence (DNA): TGTGCCAGCAGCAAAATCTGGGGACCAGTCTACGAGCAGTACTTC. The chain joins TRBV5-5 to TRBJ2-7; either TRBD1 or TRBD2 may supply D (5 bases each). CDR1 SGHKS and CDR2 YYEKEE come from the germline V gene (reference sequence). The germline V and J ends were trimmed by 4 bases and 3 bases, with 17 bases remaining between them. This CDR3 is 15 amino acids long. Full variable domain (remainder filled in from reference TRBV5-5 and TRBJ2-7): DAGVTQSPTHLIKTRGQQVTLRCSPISGHKSVSWYQQVLGQGPQFIFQYYEKEERGRGNFPDRFSARQFPNYSSELNVNALLLGDSALYLCASSKIWGPVYEQYFGPGTRLTVT.

The V gene is TRBV2, the J gene TRBJ2-7, with TRBD2 as a possible D gene (6 bases). Trimming removed 6 bases at V and 9 bases at J, with 18 bases between. The germline gives CDR1 SNHLY, CDR2 FYNNEI. The CDR3 is 13 residues long. The DNA of the CDR3 is TGTGCCAGCAGCGCAGGAGGGGAGTCTCGGCAGTACTTC. Translated: CASSAGGESRQYF.

There are many counts of this clonotype. J is TRBJ2-5 and V is TRBV12-3 or TRBV12-4; 13 nucleotides line up with TRBD2. This CDR3 comprises 16 residues. Trimming cost V 7 bases and J 2 bases; bases outside gene matches: 7. The CDR3 spells CASKPGTSGVQETQYF. The CDR3, as DNA: TGTGCCAGCAAACCCGGGACTAGCGGGGTGCAAGAGACCCAGTACTTC.

This clonotype was observed at least ten times. The gene calls are TRBV5-1 and TRBJ2-7; 10 bases match TRBD1. Germline values: CDR1 SGHRS, CDR2 YFSETQ. The trim removed 4 bases at V and 2 bases at J, leaving 3 bases unmatched. The CDR3 has 14 amino acids. CDR3 protein: CASSPGTGAYEQYF. As DNA, the CDR3 is TGCGCCAGCAGCCCGGGGACAGGGGCCTACGAGCAGTACTTC.

This clonotype was observed many times. The V call is TRBV7-7, the J call TRBJ2-1, with D possibly being TRBD1 or TRBD2 (6 bases each). Germline V gene lookup returns CDR1 SSHAT and CDR2 FNYEAQ (reference sequence). The CDR3 covers 16 residues. The germline V and J ends were trimmed by 5 bases and 4 bases, with 18 bases remaining between them. The CDR3 loop is CASSQGRTIAYNEQFF. The CDR3 bases are TGTGCCAGCAGCCAGGGGAGGACTATCGCTTACAATGAGCAGTTCTTC.

The rearrangement uses TRBV20-1 and TRBJ2-7; no clear D gene. V was shortened by 3 bases and J by 7 bases, with 13 bases between the two germline ends. The CDR3 is 12 residues long. Germline CDR1 reads DFQATT; CDR2 reads SNEGSKA (reference sequence). CDR3 protein: CSASLVYDEQYF. CDR3 DNA sequence: TGCAGTGCTAGTCTAGTCTACGATGAGCAGTACTTC.

This clonotype was picked up many times. This chain joins TRBV3-1 and TRBJ1-3; D is possibly TRBD1 (5 bases). There are 13 residues in the CDR3. Trimming left V 2 bases short and J 4 bases short, with 6 bases between. Germline values: CDR1 LGHDT, CDR2 YNNKEL (reference sequence). The CDR3: CASSQNRGNTIYF. In DNA, the CDR3 is TGTGCCAGCAGCCAAAACAGGGGAAACACCATATATTTT.

The chain links TRBV20-1 to TRBJ1-2; maybe TRBD1 (6 bases). The CDR3 runs to 14 residues. Germline-derived CDR1 and CDR2 are DFQATT and SNEGSKA (reference sequence). Trimming stripped 0 bases from V and 5 bases from J, with 13 bases between. DNA of the CDR3: TGCAGTGCTAGAGACGACAGGTTGAGGTATGGCTACACCTTC. This encodes CSARDDRLRYGYTF.

This clonotype has ten or more counts. The chain is built from TRBV18 and TRBJ2-3; either TRBD1 or TRBD2 may supply D (5 bases each). The CDR3 length is 13 residues. CDR1 and CDR2 (germline): KGHSH, LQKENI. Trimming took 4 bases from V and 0 from J, leaving 5 bases between them. The CDR3 sequence: CASSRDSTDTQYF. The CDR3 DNA is TGTGCCAGCTCACGGGACAGCACAGATACGCAGTATTTT.

This clonotype was observed at least ten times. V usage is TRBV6-5 and J usage is TRBJ1-6, with D possibly being TRBD1 (5 bases). The V gene lost 6 bases and the J gene lost 0 bases, with 18 bases spanning the gap. Per the germline V gene, CDR1 is MNHEY and CDR2 is SVGAGI. This CDR3 comprises 18 residues. In DNA, the CDR3 is TGTGCCAGCAGAAACGCCGGGACGGGGAGCTCCTATAATTCACCCCTCCACTTT. Its translation is CASRNAGTGSSYNSPLHF.

There are many counts of this clonotype. This chain joins TRBV7-9 and TRBJ2-7; TRBD1 might be the D (6 bases). The CDR3 covers 16 residues. V lost 5 bases, J lost 4 bases, and 21 bases lay in between. Germline V gene lookup returns CDR1 SEHNR and CDR2 FQNEAQ (reference sequence). The CDR3 coding sequence is TGTGCCAGCAGCCCCCTCGGTACAGGGCTTCTTTACGAGCAGTACTTC. Translation: CASSPLGTGLLYEQYF.

Details on this clonotype: A junction boundary mismatches the germline segment, possibly from a read error. This sequence joins TRBV5-1 and TRBJ2-6; 9 bases are shared with TRBD1. Germline V gives CDR1 SGHRS, CDR2 YFSETQ. CDR3 size: 20 residues. CDR3 nucleotide sequence: TGCGCCAGCAGTCGGCTCCTCTTCACCGGGACAGGGACTGGGGCCGACGTCCTGACTTTC. This codes for CASSRLLFTGTGTGADVLTF. The whole variable domain, remainder taken from reference TRBV5-1 and TRBJ2-6, is KAGVTQTPRYLIKTRGQQVTLSCSPISGHRSVSWYQQTPGQGLQFLFEYFSETQRNKGNFPGRFSGRQFSNSRSEMNVSTLELGDSALYLCASSRLLFTGTGTGADVLTFGAGSRLTVL.

This clonotype was observed at least ten times. The chain has TRBV5-1 and TRBJ1-6, with D perhaps matching TRBD1 (6 bases). Germline values: CDR1 SGHRS, CDR2 YFSETQ. CDR3 length: 15 residues. V was clipped by 4 bases and J by 0 bases, with 8 bases between them. CDR3 sequence reads: CASSRGSSYNSPLHF. In DNA, the CDR3 is TGCGCCAGCAGCAGGGGGAGCTCCTATAATTCACCCCTCCACTTT.

This clonotype has ten or more counts. V gene TRBV18 combines with J gene TRBJ2-5; D remains unclear. This CDR3 has 14 amino acids. V lost 1 base to trimming and J lost 7 bases, with 13 bases between them. Germline V gene data show CDR1 as KGHSH and CDR2 as LQKENI. The CDR3 reads CASSPRADFGTQYF. Here the CDR3 DNA reads TGTGCCAGCTCACCACGTGCTGATTTCGGGACCCAGTACTTC.

At least ten counts were recorded for this clonotype. J is TRBJ1-2 and V is TRBV20-1; D is perhaps TRBD1 (6 bases). The CDR3 loop spans 13 amino acids. Per germline, CDR1 DFQATT and CDR2 SNEGSKA (reference sequence). V was trimmed by 5 bases and J by 4 bases, leaving 14 bases between them. DNA for the CDR3: TGCAGTGCTGGGGGGCCGACCCCCTATGGCTACACCTTC. Amino acid sequence: CSAGGPTPYGYTF.

In its sample, this clonotype was seen many times. The CDR3 protein is CASSLRLAGGDTQYF. CDR3 nucleotides: TGTGCCAGCAGCTTAAGGCTAGCGGGGGGAGATACGCAGTATTTT. The chain links TRBV7-3 to TRBJ2-3; 11 bases agree with TRBD2. The CDR3 spans 15 residues. V lost 1 base to trimming and J lost 5 bases; unmatched junction nucleotides: 2. Germline lookup yields CDR1 SGHTA and CDR2 FQGTGA.

This clonotype was recorded many times. J is TRBJ1-4 and V is TRBV28; 7 bases line up with TRBD1. Germline V gene data show CDR1 as MDHEN and CDR2 as SYDVKM. V was clipped by 4 bases and J by 3 bases; unmatched bases: 8. The CDR3 spans 16 residues. CDR3 sequence (DNA): TGTGCCAGCAGTTCGGGACAGCTGGGGTCTAATGAAAAACTGTTTTTT. It encodes CASSSGQLGSNEKLFF.

A single count supports this clonotype. Mismatch with germline at one junction end may stem from a read error. The J gene is TRBJ1-2, the V gene TRBV29-1, with 8 nucleotides matching TRBD1. Germline V gene data show CDR1 as SQVTM and CDR2 as ANQGSEA. The CDR3 loop spans 17 amino acids. CDR3 loop: CSVDSPQEGRGHAGYTF. DNA of the CDR3: TGCAGTGTTGATAGTCCACAGGAGGGCAGGGGGCACGCTGGCTACACCTTC.

This clonotype was seen ten or more times. J is TRBJ2-7 and V is TRBV9; tentatively, D is TRBD1 or TRBD2 (5 bases each). The V gene lost 4 bases and the J gene lost 7 bases, with 21 bases spanning the gap. Per the germline V gene, CDR1 is SGDLS and CDR2 is YYNGEE. The CDR3 is made up of 15 amino acids. CDR3 sequence: CASSLTGTLLGEQYF. Here the CDR3 DNA reads TGTGCCAGCAGCCTAACCGGGACCTTACTCGGGGAGCAGTACTTC.

At least ten counts were recorded for this clonotype. The chain uses TRBV5-1 and TRBJ2-3; 10 bases agree with TRBD2. Unmatched junction bases numbered 4, after V lost 0 bases and J lost 3 bases. There are 16 residues in the CDR3. Per the germline V gene, CDR1 is SGHRS and CDR2 is YFSETQ. Written as DNA, the CDR3 is TGCGCCAGCAGCTTGGCCGAGCGGGGGGGGACAGATACGCAGTATTTT. This translates into CASSLAERGGTDTQYF.